Shown below are 5 T cell receptor beta chains from a single sample sequenced in a study of identical twins. TCRdb itself ran the 5' RACE reads through MiXCR, one entry per CDR3 protein. This table holds more than 1.5 million distinct CDR3 sequences, 25% to 35% found once. Source material: cord blood. Receptors were obtained from a newborn girl in good health.

With regard to this clonotype: An end of the junction does not agree with germline; a read error may underlie this. The chain has TRBV5-1 and TRBJ2-5; D could derive from TRBD1 or TRBD2 (6 bases each). This CDR3 is 12 amino acids long. Germline CDR1 reads SGHRS; CDR2 reads YFSETQ. CDR3 bases: TGCGCCGGCAGAAGGGGGGAAGAGACCCAGTACTTC. It yields the protein CAGRRGEETQYF.

In this sample, this clonotype turned up a few times. The rearrangement joins TRBV7-9 to TRBJ1-4; D not certain. In germline, CDR1 is SEHNR, CDR2 FQNEAQ (reference sequence). V was shortened by 5 bases and J by 2 bases, with 12 bases between the two germline ends. This CDR3 has 15 residues. The CDR3 bases are TGTGCCAGCAGCCCCGGCGCTCTGACTAATGAAAAACTGTTTTTT. As protein: CASSPGALTNEKLFF.

This clonotype occurred many times. The chain joins TRBV10-3 to TRBJ2-1, with a possible D match to TRBD2 (5 bases). The germline V and J ends were trimmed by 6 bases and 6 bases, with 15 bases remaining between them. Germline CDR1 ENHRY, CDR2 SYGVKD. The length of the CDR3 is 14 residues. Written as DNA, the CDR3 is TGTGCCATCAGCACCGGGGAAGAGGGCAATGAGCAGTTCTTC. Protein product: CAISTGEEGNEQFF.

The chain combines TRBV20-1 with TRBJ2-5, with 12 bases lining up with TRBD1. The J call may be incorrect, as the DNA end agrees better with TRBJ2-7. Germline V gene sequence: CDR1 DFQATT, CDR2 SNEGSKA (reference sequence). CDR3 length: 14 amino acids. The DNA of the CDR3 is TGCAGTGCTCTAGAGGGGACAGGGGGCTTCGAGCAGTACGTC. It yields the protein CSALEGTGGFEQYV.

The V call is TRBV20-1, the J call TRBJ2-1; D gene uncertain. Germline assignment: CDR1 DFQATT and CDR2 SNEGSKA (reference sequence). CDR3 length: 14 residues. Deletions cut 0 bases from V and 6 bases from J, with 12 bases between. Here the CDR3 DNA reads TGCAGTGCTAGAGAAGGCGCGTGGGGCAATGAGCAGTTCTTC. Protein product: CSAREGAWGNEQFF.